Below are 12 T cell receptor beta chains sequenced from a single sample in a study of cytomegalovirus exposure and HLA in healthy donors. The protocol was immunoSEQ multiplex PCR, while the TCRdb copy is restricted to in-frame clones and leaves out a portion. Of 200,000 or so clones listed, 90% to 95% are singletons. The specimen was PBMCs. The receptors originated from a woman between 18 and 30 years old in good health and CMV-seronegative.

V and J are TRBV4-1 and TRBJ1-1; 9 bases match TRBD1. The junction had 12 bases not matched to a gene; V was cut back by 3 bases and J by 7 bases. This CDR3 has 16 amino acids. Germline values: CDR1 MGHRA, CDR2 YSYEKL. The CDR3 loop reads CASSQNRDRVRGEAFF. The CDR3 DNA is TGCGCCAGCAGCCAGAACCGGGACAGGGTACGAGGTGAAGCTTTCTTT.

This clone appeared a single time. The CDR3 DNA is TGTGCCAGTAGTCTCCTCGACAGGCCAGACGAGAATCAGCCCCAGCATTTT. It specifies CASSLLDRPDENQPQHF. This chain links TRBV19 with TRBJ1-5, with D perhaps matching TRBD1 (6 bases). V was cut by 5 bases and J by 4 bases, with 21 bases left in between. The CDR3 is 17 amino acids. The germline V gene encodes CDR1 LNHDA and CDR2 SQIVND (reference sequence).

The chain's CDR3 is CASTSRTSGYTDTQYF. In nucleotides, the CDR3 is TGTGCCAGCACCTCAAGGACTAGCGGTTACACAGATACGCAGTATTTT. This chain connects TRBV7-6 to TRBJ2-3, with TRBD2 identical over 10 bases. This CDR3 has 16 residues. The J segment lost 2 bases and the V segment lost 7 bases, leaving 9 bases of the junction unmatched. CDR1 and CDR2 (germline): SGHVS, FNYEAQ.

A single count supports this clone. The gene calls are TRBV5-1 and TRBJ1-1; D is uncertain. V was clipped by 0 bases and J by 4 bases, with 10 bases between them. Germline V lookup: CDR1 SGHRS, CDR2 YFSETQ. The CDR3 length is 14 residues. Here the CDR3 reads CASSLDGRSTEAFF. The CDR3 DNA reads TGCGCCAGCAGCTTGGACGGTCGGAGCACTGAAGCTTTCTTT.

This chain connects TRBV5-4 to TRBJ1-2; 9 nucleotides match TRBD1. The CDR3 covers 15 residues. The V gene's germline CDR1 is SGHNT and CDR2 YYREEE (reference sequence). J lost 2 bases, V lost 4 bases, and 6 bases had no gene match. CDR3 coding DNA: TGTGCCAGCAGCCCTAGACAGGGGGAAAACTATGGCTACACCTTC. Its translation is CASSPRQGENYGYTF.

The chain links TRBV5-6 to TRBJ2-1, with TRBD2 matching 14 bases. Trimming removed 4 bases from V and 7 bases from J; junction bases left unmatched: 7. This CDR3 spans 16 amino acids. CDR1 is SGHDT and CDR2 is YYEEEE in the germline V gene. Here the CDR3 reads CASSRSRLAGGNEQFF. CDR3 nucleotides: TGTGCCAGCAGCCGGAGTAGACTAGCGGGAGGGAATGAGCAGTTCTTC.

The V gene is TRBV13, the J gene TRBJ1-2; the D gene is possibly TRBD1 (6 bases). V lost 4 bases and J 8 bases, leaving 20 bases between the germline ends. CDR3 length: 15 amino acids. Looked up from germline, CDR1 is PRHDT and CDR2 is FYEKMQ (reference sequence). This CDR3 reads CASSSTRQVLSGYTF. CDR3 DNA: TGTGCCAGCAGCTCCACTAGACAGGTTTTGTCCGGCTACACCTTC.

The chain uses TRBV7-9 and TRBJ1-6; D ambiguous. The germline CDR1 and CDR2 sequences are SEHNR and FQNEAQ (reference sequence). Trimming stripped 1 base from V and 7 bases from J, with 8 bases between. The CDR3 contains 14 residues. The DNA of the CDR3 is TGTGCCAGCAGCTTAGTACGGGAAAATTCACCCCTCCACTTT. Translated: CASSLVRENSPLHF.

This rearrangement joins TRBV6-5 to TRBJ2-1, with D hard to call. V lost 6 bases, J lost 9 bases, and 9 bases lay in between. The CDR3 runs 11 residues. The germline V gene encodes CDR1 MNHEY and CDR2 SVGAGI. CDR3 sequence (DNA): TGTGCCAGCAGGCAGTACCTTGAGCAGTTCTTC. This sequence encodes CASRQYLEQFF.

CDR3 nucleotide sequence: TGCGCCAGCAGCCAAGATGCCTCCGTGGGGGGGGCGCGTGCCTATGGCTACACCTTC. Translation: CASSQDASVGGARAYGYTF. The V gene is TRBV4-1, the J gene TRBJ1-2, with D possibly TRBD1 on 6 matching bases. From germline, CDR1 is MGHRA and CDR2 YSYEKL. The CDR3 is made up of 19 amino acids. Between the trimmed V and J ends, which lost 0 bases and 4 bases, there was a span of 24 bases.

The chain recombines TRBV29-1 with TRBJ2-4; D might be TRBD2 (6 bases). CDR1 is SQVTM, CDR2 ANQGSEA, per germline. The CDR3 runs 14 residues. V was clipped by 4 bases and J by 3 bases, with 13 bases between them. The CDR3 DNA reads TGCAGCGTTGTCGGGGGATCCGGCAAAAACATTCAGTACTTC. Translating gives CSVVGGSGKNIQYF.

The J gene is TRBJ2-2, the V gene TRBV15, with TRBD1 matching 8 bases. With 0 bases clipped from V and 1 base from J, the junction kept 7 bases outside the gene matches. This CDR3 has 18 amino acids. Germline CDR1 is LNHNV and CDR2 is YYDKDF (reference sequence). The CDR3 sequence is CATSRDLYGTGNTGELFF. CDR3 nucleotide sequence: TGTGCCACCAGCAGAGATCTTTACGGGACAGGGAACACCGGGGAGCTGTTTTTT.